The sequence of this T cell receptor (beta chain) was determined in a study of shared clonotypes between healthy human individuals. Genomic DNA per cell subset filled all wells of several immunoSEQ plates. Assay: immunoSEQ multiplex PCR; the TCRdb copy retains only in-frame clones and omits some. The sample yields about 660,000 clones, around two thirds seen once. A CD45RA+ naive subset and a CD45RA-negative memory subset were split from CD4+ cells. The CDR3 runs to 15 residues. The germline CDR1 and CDR2 sequences are SGDLS and YYNGEE. Losses at the gene ends were 4 bases for V and 8 bases for J; bases not matched to a gene: 9.

This clonotype originated in a woman in her twenties or thirties in good health. The gene calls are TRBV9 and TRBJ2-5, with 12 nucleotides matching TRBD1. Sample: memory CD4+ T cells sorted from blood. This sample's subset: CD45RA-negative fraction. CDR3 bases: TGTGCCAGCAGCACATTGGGACAGGGGGCAAGAACCCAGTACTTC. This translates into CASSTLGQGARTQYF.